This TCR beta chain stems from a study of CD8 T cells in Susac syndrome. Findings of the study overall: The study conceded that relatively few individuals underwent its TCR sequencing and HLA analysis.

In the case of this clonotype: Its antigen is as yet unknown.

Reverse transcription of about 0.5 to 1 ug RNA used random hexamers. Amplification of TCR beta CDR3 across 54 Vbeta and 13 Jbeta was performed with immunoSEQ multiplex PCR. TCRdb re-called the immunoSEQ multiplex PCR reads through MiXCR, storing one row per CDR3 protein. The repertoire consists of fewer than 300,000 distinct CDR3 sequences, with around 83% occurring once and the leading ten covering 0.11%. CD8+ and CD4+ T cells from blood underwent TCR beta sequencing. The multiple sclerosis control group was made up of treatment-naive patients with stable or active relapsing-remitting disease. The source material was CD8+ T cells from PBMCs. The sequence was collected from a human donor with multiple sclerosis.

CDR3 DNA: TGTGCCAGCACCGGCGGGTACCTCACAGATACGCAGTATTTT. Its translation: CASTGGYLTDTQYF. The V and J genes are TRBV2 and TRBJ2-3, with a weak D call TRBD2 (5 bases). V shed 7 bases and J shed 2 bases, with 13 bases lying between them. The CDR3 loop spans 14 amino acids. Per the germline V gene, CDR1 is SNHLY and CDR2 is FYNNEI.